Following are 20 T cell receptor beta chains from one sample sequenced in a study of CD8+ T cells in alopecia areata. Once RNA had been extracted, it was reverse transcribed into cDNA to act as the sequencing template. Measured with immunoSEQ multiplex PCR; TCRdb has only the in-frame clones, and not every one. The sample lists around 110,000 clones, 84% seen once, with around a quarter in the top ten. Treatment here: oral pan-JAK inhibitor, 5-10 mg twice daily. Sequenced here: CD8+ T cells sorted from blood, sampled at week 24, from a patient treated with tofacitinib. The receptors originated from a human donor with alopecia areata.

The CDR3 reads CAISPQGSVYTIYF. CDR3 bases: TGTGCCATCAGCCCACAGGGGTCGGTGTACACCATATATTTT. The rearrangement joins TRBV10-3 to TRBJ1-3, with 7 bases fitting TRBD1. The CDR3 has 14 residues. After removal of 6 bases from V and 8 bases from J, the junction contained 10 bases not matched to a gene. CDR1 and CDR2 (germline): ENHRY, SYGVKD.

The V call is TRBV7-8, the J call TRBJ2-1; 7 bases are a match to TRBD1. Germline V gene sequence: CDR1 SGHVS, CDR2 FQNEAQ. Trimming took 5 bases from V and 10 from J; bases not matched to a gene: 8. The length of the CDR3 is 13 residues. The CDR3 here is CASSPAGRGEQFF. In nucleotides, the CDR3 is TGTGCCAGCAGCCCCGCCGGCAGGGGGGAGCAGTTCTTC.

The J gene is TRBJ2-5, the V gene TRBV19, with 8 nucleotides matching TRBD2. Trimming took 3 bases from V and 3 from J; bases not matched to a gene: 3. Germline V gene data show CDR1 as LNHDA and CDR2 as SQIVND (reference sequence). CDR3 length: 14 amino acids. The CDR3 reads CASSISGDEETQYF. CDR3 DNA: TGTGCCAGTAGTATTAGCGGGGACGAAGAGACCCAGTACTTC.

The table lists this clone with a few counts. V gene TRBV5-4 combines with J gene TRBJ2-2; D unclear. V was pared by 0 bases and J by 4 bases, with 7 bases between. Germline lookup yields CDR1 SGHNT and CDR2 YYREEE (reference sequence). This CDR3 has 14 residues. The CDR3 DNA sequence: TGTGCCAGCAGCTTGGGGGCAGCCACCGGGGAGCTGTTTTTT. Its translation: CASSLGAATGELFF.

The J gene is TRBJ2-1, the V gene TRBV27, with TRBD1 matching over 9 bases. Germline CDR1 reads MNHEY; CDR2 reads SMNVEV (reference sequence). CDR3 length: 15 amino acids. The ends lost 5 bases at V and 4 bases at J; junction bases unmatched: 6. As DNA, the CDR3 is TGTGCCAGCAGTCTCGGGACAGGGACTTACAATGAGCAGTTCTTC. It translates to CASSLGTGTYNEQFF.

Concerning this clone: Other nucleotide sequences in the sample specify the same CDR3. V usage is TRBV29-1 and J usage is TRBJ1-2; D is uncertain. The CDR3 spans 10 residues. The germline V gene has CDR1 SQVTM and CDR2 ANQGSEA. Trimming removed 2 bases at V and 11 bases at J, with 9 bases between. As DNA, the CDR3 is TGCAGCGTTGAAAGCCCTCTGTACACCTTC. Amino acid sequence: CSVESPLYTF.

This chain links TRBV30 with TRBJ1-2; no clear D. The CDR3 runs to 14 residues. Between the trimmed V and J ends, which lost 3 bases and 5 bases, there was a span of 16 bases. Germline V gene data show CDR1 as GTSNPN and CDR2 as SVGIG (reference sequence). Here the CDR3 reads CAWRGGGEGYGYTF. CDR3 DNA sequence: TGTGCCTGGAGGGGAGGAGGTGAAGGGTATGGCTACACCTTC.

This sequence joins TRBV7-2 and TRBJ2-5; TRBD1 matches at 7 bases. Germline CDR1 and CDR2: SGHTA and FQGNSA. There are 15 residues in the CDR3. V shed 5 bases, J shed 9 bases, and the junction held 15 bases outside the gene matches. The CDR3 coding sequence is TGTGCCAGCAGCCCAGATAGGGGGCCCTCGACCGCCCAGTACTTC. Amino acids: CASSPDRGPSTAQYF.

This chain uses TRBV5-4 with TRBJ2-5; no clear D gene. Germline loops: CDR1 SGHNT, CDR2 YYREEE (reference sequence). The length of the CDR3 is 14 residues. With 2 bases removed from V and 0 bases from J, the gap between germline ends came to 8 bases. This chain's CDR3 is CASSLESYQETQYF. CDR3 bases: TGTGCCAGCAGCTTAGAATCGTACCAAGAGACCCAGTACTTC.

This clone was found once. This chain joins TRBV7-3 and TRBJ2-1; 8 bases are a match to TRBD2. The CDR3 loop spans 15 amino acids. J gave up 8 bases and V 2 bases, and 8 bases lay outside the gene matches. Germline V gene lookup returns CDR1 SGHTA and CDR2 FQGTGA. This CDR3 is CASSLFGGALDEQFF. The CDR3 nucleotides are TGTGCCAGCAGCTTATTCGGGGGGGCCTTGGATGAGCAGTTCTTC.

The rearrangement uses TRBV4-1 and TRBJ1-2; D remains ambiguous. The CDR3 runs to 15 residues. The V end lost 0 bases, the J end lost 8 bases, and 16 bases lay between the germline ends. CDR1 and CDR2 (germline): MGHRA, YSYEKL. The CDR3 nucleotides read TGCGCCAGCAGCCAAGATTTGTCCAGCTCGAGAGGCTACACCTTC. This sequence encodes CASSQDLSSSRGYTF.

The CDR3 nucleotides are TGTGCCAGCAGTTTAGTCACAGGAACTGAAGCTTTCTTT. As protein: CASSLVTGTEAFF. The gene calls are TRBV28 and TRBJ1-1; tentatively, D is TRBD1 (5 bases). CDR1 is MDHEN and CDR2 is SYDVKM in the germline V gene. V was cut by 2 bases and J by 5 bases, with 9 bases left in between. CDR3 size: 13 residues.

The chain employs TRBV5-1 and TRBJ1-5; tentatively, D is TRBD1 (5 bases). Germline-derived CDR1 and CDR2 are SGHRS and YFSETQ. There are 20 residues in the CDR3. V lost 2 bases, J lost 0 bases, and 24 bases lay in between. CDR3 DNA: TGCGCCAGCAGCTTCAGAGTACGCGGTTTAGACAGATATAGCAATCAGCCCCAGCATTTT. Encoded protein: CASSFRVRGLDRYSNQPQHF.

CDR3 loop: CASSYTDTQYF. The CDR3 nucleotides are TGTGCCAGCAGCTACACAGATACGCAGTATTTT. The chain has TRBV7-2 and TRBJ2-3; D is unresolved. The length of the CDR3 is 11 residues. CDR1 is SGHTA, CDR2 FQGNSA, per germline. V was pared by 4 bases and J by 2 bases, with 1 base between. The variable domain in full, completed from reference TRBV7-2 and TRBJ2-3, reads GAGVSQSPSNKVTEKGKDVELRCDPISGHTALYWYRQSLGQGLEFLIYFQGNSAPDKSGLPSDRFSAERTGGSVSTLTIQRTQQEDSAVYLCASSYTDTQYFGPGTRLTVL.

V gene TRBV19 combines with J gene TRBJ2-7; D is ambiguous. CDR3 size: 11 residues. The germline gives CDR1 LNHDA, CDR2 SQIVND (reference sequence). Trimming shortened V by 5 bases and J by 2 bases, and 4 bases separated the two germline ends. The CDR3 spells CASSFPYEQYF. The CDR3 DNA reads as TGTGCCAGTAGTTTCCCCTACGAGCAGTACTTC.

A single count supports this clone. The V and J genes are TRBV27 and TRBJ1-6; perhaps TRBD1 as D (6 bases). The length of the CDR3 is 17 residues. CDR1 is MNHEY and CDR2 is SMNVEV in the germline V gene (reference sequence). V shed 3 bases and J shed 0 bases, with 12 bases lying between them. The CDR3 DNA sequence: TGTGCCAGCAGTTTGGGACACCAGAGCTCCTATAATTCACCCCTCCACTTT. This encodes CASSLGHQSSYNSPLHF.

The chain has TRBV29-1 and TRBJ2-1; the D is unclear. This CDR3 contains 16 residues. Trimming removed 0 bases at V and 4 bases at J, with 16 bases between. From germline, CDR1 is SQVTM and CDR2 ANQGSEA. In nucleotides, the CDR3 is TGCAGCGTTGAAGATCTACGTGTCCCCCCTTACAATGAGCAGTTCTTC. Protein product: CSVEDLRVPPYNEQFF.

CDR3 sequence reads: CASSLLGFTDTQYF. The CDR3 DNA is TGTGCCAGCAGCTTACTAGGTTTCACAGATACGCAGTATTTT. The chain uses TRBV27 and TRBJ2-3; tentatively, D is TRBD2 (5 bases). The CDR3 sequence is 14 residues long. Germline assignment: CDR1 MNHEY and CDR2 SMNVEV (reference sequence). The V gene lost 6 bases and the J gene lost 2 bases, with 12 bases spanning the gap.

The rearrangement joins TRBV27 to TRBJ1-1; no definite D call. Per germline, CDR1 MNHEY and CDR2 SMNVEV (reference sequence). This CDR3 contains 12 residues. Deletions cut 6 bases from V and 1 base from J, with 6 bases between. The CDR3 DNA reads TGTGCCAGCAGACACGGGAACACTGAAGCTTTCTTT. Protein: CASRHGNTEAFF.

The chain uses TRBV29-1 and TRBJ1-2; 9 bases agree with TRBD1. The V segment lost 3 bases and the J segment 7 bases; nucleotides outside the gene matches: 12. CDR1 is SQVTM and CDR2 is ANQGSEA in the germline V gene. The CDR3 contains 15 residues. CDR3 in DNA: TGCAGCGTTGACAAAGTCGACAGGGGGAGATTTGGCTACACCTTC. Residues: CSVDKVDRGRFGYTF.